The clone carrying this T cell receptor (beta chain) was recorded at least ten times. Its target is unknown. This specimen belongs to a study of T cell repertoires in cytomegalovirus infection. Study context: It was recently identified HLA-C-restricted and well-studied HLA-B-restricted CMV epitopes that the study used. From public TCR beta signatures came an indication of both CMV infection and matching HLA type.

The study's findings and limits: HLA-C-restricted, CMV-specific TCR beta clonotypes were dominant ex vivo.

TCRdb itself ran the reads through MiXCR, one entry per CDR3 protein. The sample has around 430,000 distinct CDR3 sequences, about 42% seen once; the top ten hold about 39%. Sequenced here: cultured PBMCs, sampled from culture after CMV antigen stimulation. This sequence originates from a human donor in good health (CMV status not recorded). Some clones in this sample may be carry-over from other donors' samples.

CDR3 DNA sequence: TGTGCCAGCAGCTATAGGGGGAGATATGGCTACACCTTC. Translating it yields CASSYRGRYGYTF. The V gene is TRBV7-8, the J gene TRBJ1-2; possibly TRBD1 for D (6 bases). Germline V gene sequence: CDR1 SGHVS, CDR2 FQNEAQ. This CDR3 spans 13 amino acids. With 4 bases removed from V and 5 bases from J, the gap between germline ends came to 11 bases.